The next 8 T cell receptor beta chains were all read from a single sample in a study of blood T cell repertoires in COVID-19. The method was immunoSEQ multiplex PCR; TCRdb's version includes in-frame clones alone and lacks a portion of them. The profile shows fewer than 200,000 clones, over 65% of them singletons. Sequenced material: peripheral blood. These receptors came from a man in his sixties with acute or convalescent COVID-19.

V usage is TRBV11-2 and J usage is TRBJ2-7; D remains ambiguous. Germline assignment: CDR1 SGHAT and CDR2 FQNNGV. Trimming removed 0 bases at V and 2 bases at J, with 8 bases between. CDR3 length: 14 amino acids. CDR3 in amino acids: CASSLDWAPYEQYF. CDR3 nucleotides: TGTGCCAGCAGCTTAGATTGGGCTCCCTACGAGCAGTACTTC.

The V and J genes are TRBV19 and TRBJ1-1; no firm D call. CDR3 length: 13 residues. Trimming cost V 5 bases and J 4 bases, with 11 bases left between them. Germline CDR1 LNHDA, CDR2 SQIVND (reference sequence). The DNA for the CDR3 is TGTGCCAGTAGTCCTCGGGTGAGCACTGAAGCTTTCTTT. This sequence encodes CASSPRVSTEAFF.

The V gene is TRBV27, the J gene TRBJ1-1, with TRBD1 matching over 11 bases. The V gene end was trimmed by 5 bases and the J gene end by 5 bases; junction bases not matched to a gene: 10. The CDR3 is 16 residues long. Germline V CDR1 and CDR2: MNHEY, SMNVEV (reference sequence). The CDR3 reads CASSRTGGRSRTEAFF. In nucleotides, the CDR3 is TGTGCCAGCAGTCGGACAGGGGGCAGATCTCGAACTGAAGCTTTCTTT.

Written as DNA, the CDR3 is TGTGCCACTTCGGGACAGGGTAACTACGAGCAGTACTTC. This translates into CATSGQGNYEQYF. The chain combines TRBV19 with TRBJ2-7, with 9 bases identical to TRBD1. Germline loops: CDR1 LNHDA, CDR2 SQIVND (reference sequence). With V trimmed by 10 bases and J by 3 bases, 7 bases remained unmatched. The CDR3 contains 13 residues.

CDR3 sequence: CAWSPGGSNTEAFF. CDR3 nucleotide sequence: TGTGCCTGGAGTCCAGGGGGCTCGAACACTGAAGCTTTCTTT. The chain couples TRBV30 to TRBJ1-1, with 8 bases aligning to TRBD1. Unmatched junction bases numbered 3, after V lost 2 bases and J lost 1 base. This CDR3 is 14 amino acids long. The germline V gene encodes CDR1 GTSNPN and CDR2 SVGIG (reference sequence).

V is TRBV10-3 and J is TRBJ2-7; no firm D call. V lost 0 bases and J lost 2, with 8 bases in between. The CDR3 extends over 14 amino acids. CDR1 and CDR2 from the germline V gene are ENHRY and SYGVKD. The CDR3 bases are TGTGCCATCAGTGAGTCGACTCATACCTACGAGCAGTACTTC. It is translated as CAISESTHTYEQYF.

The J gene is TRBJ1-6, the V gene TRBV10-3; 9 bases agree with TRBD1. This CDR3 spans 15 amino acids. Germline V CDR1 and CDR2: ENHRY, SYGVKD. Trimming cost V 3 bases and J 6 bases; bases outside gene matches: 3. CDR3 nucleotide sequence: TGTGCCATCAGTGAAACGACAGGGGGTAATTCACCCCTCCACTTT. This gives the protein CAISETTGGNSPLHF.

CDR3: CASSEGSYNEQFF. DNA of the CDR3: TGTGCCAGCAGTGAGGGGAGTTACAATGAGCAGTTCTTC. The J gene is TRBJ2-1, the V gene TRBV6-1, with a tentative D call TRBD2 (5 bases). CDR3 size: 13 residues. Trimming removed 3 bases from V and 4 bases from J, with 7 bases in between. Germline V CDR1 and CDR2: MNHNS, SASEGT.